The 18 T cell receptor beta chains below were found in one sample sequenced in a study of T cell responses to AZD1222 COVID-19 vaccine (dated by TCRdb to about 2021). What the time point label conveys for this sample: baseline before first vaccination. Libraries were made using the immunoSEQ multiplex PCR assay. In its TCRdb copy, this immuneACCESS table keeps in-frame sequences only and misses some clones. Where compared with another copy, unresolved V genes explain less than half of these, and the others have no known cause. This sample holds about 93,000 clones; approximately 83% were observed only once. The top ten clones comprise about 6% of the sample. The sample here was peripheral blood, taken on day 0 of AZD1222 vaccination. These receptors were collected from an adult in good health.

This chain connects TRBV5-1 to TRBJ1-3, with 7 bases lining up with TRBD1. J gave up 0 bases and V 4 bases, and 4 bases lay outside the gene matches. Germline V gene sequence: CDR1 SGHRS, CDR2 YFSETQ. The length of the CDR3 is 15 residues. The CDR3 loop is CASSRDRDSGNTIYF. The DNA of the CDR3 is TGCGCCAGCAGCCGCGACAGGGACTCTGGAAACACCATATATTTT.

The J gene is TRBJ1-3, the V gene TRBV7-2; D unclear. V gave up 1 base and J gave up 4 bases, with 8 bases separating them. The CDR3 covers 14 residues. Germline V lookup: CDR1 SGHTA, CDR2 FQGNSA. The CDR3 spells CASSLGSGGNTIYF. The CDR3 coding sequence is TGTGCCAGCAGCTTAGGGTCGGGGGGAAACACCATATATTTT.

This chain links TRBV5-1 with TRBJ1-1; 8 bases fit TRBD1. V was clipped by 4 bases and J by 4 bases; unmatched bases: 6. The CDR3 contains 14 residues. In germline, CDR1 is SGHRS, CDR2 YFSETQ. The CDR3 region is CASSPRTGITEAFF. As DNA, the CDR3 is TGCGCCAGCAGCCCCAGGACAGGGATCACTGAAGCTTTCTTT.

CDR3 amino acids: CAWKPRGADTQYF. In nucleotides, the CDR3 is TGTGCCTGGAAGCCTCGGGGGGCAGATACGCAGTATTTT. The genes are TRBV30 and TRBJ2-3, with 7 bases matching TRBD2. Germline CDR1 and CDR2: GTSNPN and SVGIG (reference sequence). V was clipped by 4 bases and J by 4 bases; unmatched bases: 5. This CDR3 is 13 amino acids long.

This clone was detected once. The V and J genes are TRBV18 and TRBJ1-2; no definite D call. Germline V gene sequence: CDR1 KGHSH, CDR2 LQKENI. V was cut by 3 bases and J by 4 bases, with 12 bases left in between. The CDR3 length is 14 residues. CDR3 residues: CASSPVPFGYGYTF. The CDR3 region has the DNA TGTGCCAGCTCACCGGTCCCTTTCGGCTATGGCTACACCTTC.

The chain recombines TRBV2 with TRBJ1-5, with D perhaps matching TRBD1 (5 bases). CDR1 and CDR2 from the germline V gene are SNHLY and FYNNEI. V was clipped by 1 base and J by 6 bases, with 13 bases between them. This CDR3 comprises 15 residues. The DNA for the CDR3 is TGTGCCAGCAGTGAAGGGCAGGGTTGGGGTCAGCCCCAGCATTTT. It is translated as CASSEGQGWGQPQHF.

The chain uses TRBV5-1 and TRBJ2-3; 7 bases are a match to TRBD1. This CDR3 comprises 15 residues. Germline trimming cut 4 bases from V and 3 bases from J; bases unmatched to any gene: 8. From germline, CDR1 is SGHRS and CDR2 YFSETQ. The DNA of the CDR3 is TGCGCCAGCAGCCTGAGGGGGCTCCCAACAGATACGCAGTATTTT. Residues: CASSLRGLPTDTQYF.

This chain links TRBV3-1 (or the pseudogene TRBV3-2) with TRBJ1-5; D uncertain. Between the trimmed V and J ends, which lost 0 bases and 4 bases, there was a span of 10 bases. The germline CDR1 and CDR2 sequences are LGHDT and YNNKEL (reference sequence). The CDR3 runs to 15 residues. The CDR3 nucleotides read TGTGCCAGCAGCCAAGATCTGACGGGAAATCAGCCCCAGCATTTT. As protein: CASSQDLTGNQPQHF.

The chain couples TRBV18 to TRBJ2-3; 12 positions match TRBD2. V was pared by 6 bases and J by 2 bases, with 6 bases of the junction left unmatched. Germline values: CDR1 KGHSH, CDR2 LQKENI. This CDR3 is 16 amino acids long. The CDR3 coding sequence is TGTGCCAGCTCCCTTACTAGCGGGGGGACCACAGATACGCAGTATTTT. As protein: CASSLTSGGTTDTQYF.

J is TRBJ2-5 and V is TRBV3-1 (or the pseudogene TRBV3-2); D gene ambiguous. The CDR3 is 15 residues long. Germline V lookup: CDR1 LGHDT, CDR2 YNNKEL (reference sequence). V dropped 1 base and J dropped 1 base, with 10 bases sitting between them. The CDR3 sequence: CASSQVRRVQETQYF. CDR3 sequence (DNA): TGTGCCAGCAGCCAAGTGAGGCGAGTCCAAGAGACCCAGTACTTC.

J is TRBJ1-1 and V is TRBV11-2; 8 nucleotides agree with TRBD1. V lost 5 bases to trimming and J lost 4 bases; unmatched junction nucleotides: 6. The CDR3 extends over 14 amino acids. Germline V gene data show CDR1 as SGHAT and CDR2 as FQNNGV. The CDR3 DNA sequence: TGTGCCAGCAGCCCACCGACAGGGGCCACTGAAGCTTTCTTT. Encoded protein: CASSPPTGATEAFF.

The CDR3 protein is CASSVAGYQETQYF. DNA of the CDR3: TGCGCCAGCAGCGTGGCGGGGTACCAAGAGACCCAGTACTTC. The chain is built from TRBV5-1 and TRBJ2-5, with D possibly being TRBD2 (6 bases). Between the trimmed V and J ends, which lost 4 bases and 0 bases, there was a span of 10 bases. This CDR3 is built from 14 residues. Germline V gene lookup returns CDR1 SGHRS and CDR2 YFSETQ.

The J gene is TRBJ1-1, the V gene TRBV9, with D unresolved. V shed 4 bases and J shed 5 bases, with 18 bases lying between them. Germline lookup yields CDR1 SGDLS and CDR2 YYNGEE. The CDR3 covers 15 residues. CDR3 sequence reads: CASSPPEGFGTEAFF. Here the CDR3 DNA reads TGTGCCAGCAGCCCTCCGGAGGGATTCGGGACTGAAGCTTTCTTT.

This clone turned up a few times. The V call is TRBV5-4, the J call TRBJ2-1, with a possible D match to TRBD2 (6 bases). The germline gives CDR1 SGHNT, CDR2 YYREEE (reference sequence). CDR3 length: 14 residues. Trimming left V 4 bases short and J 5 bases short, with 13 bases between. CDR3: CASSRAGRHNEQFF. In DNA form, the CDR3 reads TGTGCCAGCAGCCGAGCCGGGAGACACAATGAGCAGTTCTTC.

This clone has a handful of counts. As DNA, the CDR3 is TGTGCCAGCAGCCGGTCCGCTCTTTCGAGCGAGCAGTACTTC. Residues: CASSRSALSSEQYF. This sequence joins TRBV7-9 and TRBJ2-7; D ambiguous. CDR1 and CDR2 from the germline V gene are SEHNR and FQNEAQ (reference sequence). Trimming left V 5 bases short and J 6 bases short, with 17 bases between. CDR3 length: 14 residues.

The V gene is TRBV4-1, the J gene TRBJ2-3; D is ambiguous. The CDR3 sequence is 16 residues long. Germline V lookup: CDR1 MGHRA, CDR2 YSYEKL. V lost 1 base and J lost 1, with 12 bases in between. CDR3 amino acids: CASSQVSSLGTDTQYF. In DNA form, the CDR3 reads TGCGCCAGCAGCCAAGTCTCCTCCCTTGGCACAGATACGCAGTATTTT.

V and J are TRBV6-2 or TRBV6-3 and TRBJ1-1, with no clear D. Trimming stripped 2 bases from V and 1 base from J, with 11 bases between. CDR1 is MNHEY, CDR2 SVGEGT, per germline. This CDR3 spans 15 amino acids. Here the CDR3 reads CASSYRGFPNTEAFF. The CDR3 coding sequence is TGTGCCAGCAGTTACCGAGGGTTCCCGAACACTGAAGCTTTCTTT.

The V gene is TRBV5-4, the J gene TRBJ2-1, with TRBD2 matching 7 bases. CDR3 length: 15 residues. The ends lost 1 base at V and 3 bases at J; junction bases unmatched: 4. CDR1 SGHNT and CDR2 YYREEE come from the germline V gene (reference sequence). DNA for the CDR3: TGTGCCAGCAGCTTGTCAGCGGGGAACTACAATGAGCAGTTCTTC. Its protein is CASSLSAGNYNEQFF. The entire variable domain, with the rest obtained from reference TRBV5-4 and TRBJ2-1, is as follows: ETGVTQSPTHLIKTRGQQVTLRCSSQSGHNTVSWYQQALGQGPQFIFQYYREEENGRGNFPPRFSGLQFPNYSSELNVNALELDDSALYLCASSLSAGNYNEQFFGPGTRLTVL.